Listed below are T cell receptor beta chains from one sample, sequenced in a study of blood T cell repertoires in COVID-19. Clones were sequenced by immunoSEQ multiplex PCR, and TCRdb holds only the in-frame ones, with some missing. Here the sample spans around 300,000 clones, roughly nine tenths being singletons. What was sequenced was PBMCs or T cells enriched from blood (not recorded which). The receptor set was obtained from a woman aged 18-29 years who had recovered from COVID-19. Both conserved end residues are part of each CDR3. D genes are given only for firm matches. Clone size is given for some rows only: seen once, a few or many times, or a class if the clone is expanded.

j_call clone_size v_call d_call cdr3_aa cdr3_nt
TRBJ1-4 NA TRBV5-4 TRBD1 CASSRTGGNNEKLFF TGTGCCAGCAGCAGGACAGGGGGTAATAATGAAAAACTGTTTTTT
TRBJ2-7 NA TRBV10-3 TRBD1 CAISGGLTGDAYEQYF TGTGCCATCAGTGGGGGATTAACAGGGGACGCCTACGAGCAGTACTTC
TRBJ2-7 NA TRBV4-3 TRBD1 CASSQGTGGVLGQYF TGCGCCAGCAGCCAAGGGACAGGGGGTGTCCTCGGGCAGTACTTC
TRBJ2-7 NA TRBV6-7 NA CASSYHGQPTPSSYEQYF TGTGCCAGCAGTTACCACGGACAGCCAACACCCAGCTCCTACGAGCAGTACTTC
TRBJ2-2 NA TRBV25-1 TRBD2 CASTPGRTSGGARELFF TGTGCCAGCACTCCCGGGAGGACTAGCGGGGGGGCCCGGGAGCTGTTTTTT
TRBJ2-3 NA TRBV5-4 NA CASSDGRGADTQYF TGTGCCAGCAGCGATGGCAGGGGGGCAGATACGCAGTATTTT
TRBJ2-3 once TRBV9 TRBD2 CASSVWAGETDTQYF TGTGCCAGCAGCGTATGGGCGGGGGAAACAGATACGCAGTATTTT
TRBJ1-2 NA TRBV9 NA CASSEGLAGAIYGYTF TGTGCCAGCAGCGAGGGACTGGCGGGGGCAATCTATGGCTACACCTTC
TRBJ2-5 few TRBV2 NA CASSLILAGQETQYF TGTGCCAGCTCTCTGATTCTGGCGGGGCAAGAGACCCAGTACTTC
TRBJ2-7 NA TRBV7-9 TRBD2 CASSPGGPYEQYF TGTGCCAGCAGCCCGGGGGGGCCCTACGAGCAGTACTTC
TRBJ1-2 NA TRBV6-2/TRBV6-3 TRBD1 CASSHSQGADTF TGTGCCAGCAGCCACTCTCAGGGGGCGGACACCTTC
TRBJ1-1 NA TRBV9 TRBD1 CASSVETGTGKIEAFF TGTGCCAGCAGCGTAGAAACCGGGACAGGGAAGATTGAAGCTTTCTTT
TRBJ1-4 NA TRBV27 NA CASSYTIGEKLFF TGTGCCAGCAGTTACACCATCGGGGAAAAACTGTTTTTT
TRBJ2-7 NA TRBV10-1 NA CASSPGVNEQYF TGCGCCAGCAGTCCAGGGGTTAACGAGCAGTACTTC
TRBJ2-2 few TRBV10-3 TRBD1 CAITSRPGQGAISNTGELFF TGTGCCATCACTTCTAGGCCGGGACAGGGGGCAATTTCGAACACCGGGGAGCTGTTTTTT
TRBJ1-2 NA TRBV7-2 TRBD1 CASSLVPPGQLTNYGYTF TGTGCCAGCAGCTTAGTACCGCCGGGACAGCTAACTAACTATGGCTACACCTTC
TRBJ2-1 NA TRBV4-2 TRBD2 CASSATSGPADEQFF TGTGCCAGCAGCGCGACTAGCGGGCCGGCCGATGAGCAGTTCTTC
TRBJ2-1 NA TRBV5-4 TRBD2 CASTLGGTRGEFF TGTGCCAGCACCCTTGGAGGGACTAGGGGGGAGTTCTTC
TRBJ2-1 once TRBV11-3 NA CASKSGGPYNEQFF TGTGCCAGCAAATCCGGGGGACCCTACAATGAGCAGTTCTTC
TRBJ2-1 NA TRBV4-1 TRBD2 CASSQDILAGGDNEQFF TGCGCCAGCAGCCAAGATATTCTAGCGGGGGGTGATAATGAGCAGTTCTTC
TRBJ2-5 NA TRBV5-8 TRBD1 CASSPTQGVVSGETQYF TGTGCCAGCAGCCCGACACAGGGGGTGGTATCAGGAGAGACCCAGTACTTC
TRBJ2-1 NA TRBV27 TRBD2 CASSFGVEGLVNEQFF TGTGCCAGCAGTTTCGGGGTAGAGGGACTAGTCAATGAGCAGTTCTTC
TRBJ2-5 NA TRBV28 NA CASSLSGQETQYF TGTGCCAGCAGTTTGTCAGGGCAAGAGACCCAGTACTTC
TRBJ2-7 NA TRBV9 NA CASSVGADSYEQYF TGTGCCAGCAGCGTTGGGGCAGACTCCTACGAGCAGTACTTC
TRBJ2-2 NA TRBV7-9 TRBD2 CASSPPWVRGRLTGELFF TGTGCCAGCAGCCCCCCGTGGGTGCGCGGGAGGTTGACCGGGGAGCTGTTTTTT
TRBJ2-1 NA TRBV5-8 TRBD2 CASSLASDSGPTYNEQFF TGTGCCAGCAGCTTGGCCTCTGATAGCGGGCCTACCTACAATGAGCAGTTCTTC
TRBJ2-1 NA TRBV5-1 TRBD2 CASSPWTSGNNEQFF TGCGCCAGCAGCCCCTGGACTAGCGGGAACAATGAGCAGTTCTTC
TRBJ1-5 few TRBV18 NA CASSPLHPQSNQPQHF TGTGCCAGCTCACCACTCCATCCACAGAGCAATCAGCCCCAGCATTTT
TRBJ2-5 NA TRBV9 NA CASSVEQEQETQYF TGTGCCAGCAGCGTAGAACAGGAACAAGAGACCCAGTACTTC
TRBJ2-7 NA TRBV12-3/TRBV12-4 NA CALQRPYEQYF TGTGCCTTACAACGCCCCTACGAGCAGTACTTC
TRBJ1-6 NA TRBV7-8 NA CASSLEGSSPLHF TGTGCCAGCAGCTTGGAGGGCAGCTCACCCCTCCACTTT
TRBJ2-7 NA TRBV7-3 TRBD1 CASSSLPGGYEQYF TGTGCCAGCAGCTCCTTGCCAGGGGGCTACGAGCAGTACTTC
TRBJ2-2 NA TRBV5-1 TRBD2 CASSPATSGRAGTGELFF TGCGCCAGCAGCCCCGCCACCAGCGGGAGGGCCGGCACCGGGGAGCTGTTTTTT
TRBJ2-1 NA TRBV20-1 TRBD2 CSASVGAGRETDEQFF TGCAGTGCTAGTGTAGGAGCGGGGCGGGAGACGGATGAGCAGTTCTTC
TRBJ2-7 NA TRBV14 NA CASSHPGQIYEQYF TGTGCCAGCAGCCACCCCGGACAGATCTACGAGCAGTACTTC
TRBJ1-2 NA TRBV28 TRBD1 CASSSDRVYGYTF TGTGCCAGCAGTTCAGACAGGGTCTATGGCTACACCTTC
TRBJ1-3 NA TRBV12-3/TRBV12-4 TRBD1 CASRGTDGNTIYF TGTGCCAGCAGAGGGACAGATGGAAACACCATATATTTT
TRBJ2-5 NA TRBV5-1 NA CASSFSPGPAQETQYF TGCGCCAGCAGCTTTTCGCCAGGGCCCGCCCAAGAGACCCAGTACTTC
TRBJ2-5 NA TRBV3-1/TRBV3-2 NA CASSQQQTPEGDQETQYF TGTGCCAGCAGCCAACAACAGACCCCTGAGGGTGATCAAGAGACCCAGTACTTC
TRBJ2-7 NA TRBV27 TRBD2 CASSFYSGDTSSYEQYF TGTGCCAGCAGTTTCTATAGCGGGGACACTAGCTCCTACGAGCAGTACTTC
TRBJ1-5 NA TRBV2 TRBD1 CASSANRGPQNQPQHF TGTGCCAGCAGTGCCAACAGGGGGCCCCAAAATCAGCCCCAGCATTTT